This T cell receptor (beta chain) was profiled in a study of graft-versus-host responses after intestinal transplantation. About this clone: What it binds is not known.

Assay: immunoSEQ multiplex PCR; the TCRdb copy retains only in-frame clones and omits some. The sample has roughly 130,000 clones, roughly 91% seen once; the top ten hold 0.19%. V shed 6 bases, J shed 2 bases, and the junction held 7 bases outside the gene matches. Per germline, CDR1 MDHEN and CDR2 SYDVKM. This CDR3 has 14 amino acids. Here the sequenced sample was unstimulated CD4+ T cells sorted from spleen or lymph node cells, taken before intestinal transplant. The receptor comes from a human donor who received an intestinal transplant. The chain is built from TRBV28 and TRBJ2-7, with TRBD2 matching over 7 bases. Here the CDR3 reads CASRSTGTTYEQYF. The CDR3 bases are TGTGCCAGCAGATCCACCGGGACTACCTACGAGCAGTACTTC. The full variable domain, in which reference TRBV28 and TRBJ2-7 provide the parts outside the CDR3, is DVKVTQSSRYLVKRTGEKVFLECVQDMDHENMFWYRQDPGLGLRLIYFSYDVKMKEKGDIPEGYSVSREKKERFSLILESASTNQTSMYLCASRSTGTTYEQYFGPGTRLTVT.